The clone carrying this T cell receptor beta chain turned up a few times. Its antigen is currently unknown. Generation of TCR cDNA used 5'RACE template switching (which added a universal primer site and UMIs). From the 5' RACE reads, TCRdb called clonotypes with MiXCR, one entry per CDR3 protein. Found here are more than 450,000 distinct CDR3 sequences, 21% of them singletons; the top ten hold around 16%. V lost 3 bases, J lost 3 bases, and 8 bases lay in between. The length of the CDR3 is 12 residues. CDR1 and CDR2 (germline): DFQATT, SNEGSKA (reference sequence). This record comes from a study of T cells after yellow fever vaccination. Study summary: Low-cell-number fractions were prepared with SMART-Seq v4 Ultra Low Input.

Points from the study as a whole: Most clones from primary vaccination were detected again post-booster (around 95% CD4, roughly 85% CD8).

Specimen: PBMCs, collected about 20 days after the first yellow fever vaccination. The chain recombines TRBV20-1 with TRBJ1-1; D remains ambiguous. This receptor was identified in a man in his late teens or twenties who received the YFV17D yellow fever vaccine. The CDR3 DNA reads TGCAGTGCTAGGTTGGGTTACACTGAAGCTTTCTTT. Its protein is CSARLGYTEAFF.